Sequencing of this T cell receptor (beta chain) was carried out in a study of long-term antiretroviral therapy in people with HIV. Overall study results and limits: HIV repertoire CDR3 lengths ranged less widely than those of controls. Clones showing expansion before ART dominated the repertoire at all time points.

Assay version v3.0 of immunoSEQ was used, and it was run at survey level. Data came from immunoSEQ multiplex PCR; TCRdb stores just in-frame clones and leaves some out. In the table there are around 25,000 clones, 81% of which are singletons. A remark on this clone: Its matching antigen is unknown.

The CDR3 runs to 18 residues. Looked up from germline, CDR1 is LGHNA and CDR2 is YNFKEQ. Trimming took off 3 bases at V and 6 bases at J, with 26 bases between the two ends. This sequence was found in a man under 40 with HIV. The sequences come from unsorted PBMCs, collected 4.4 years after starting antiretroviral therapy. This rearrangement joins TRBV4-2 to TRBJ1-1; TRBD1 might be the D (6 bases). The DNA for the CDR3 is TGTGCCAGCAGCCACCTTTCGGGACAACTGGGTGCGATCCCTGAAGCTTTCTTT. It specifies CASSHLSGQLGAIPEAFF.